This T cell receptor beta chain was obtained from a study of blood T cells in healthy people across ages. Study outcomes and limitations: Without sorted subsets, naive and antigen-experienced compartments could not be conclusively compared.

Sample donors were healthy Caucasian individuals that came from Russia, aged 6 to 90. Isolation yielded PBMCs, at least 6.5 million per sample, in every case. This CDR3 is built from 16 residues. Germline loops: CDR1 PRHDT, CDR2 FYEKMQ (reference sequence). Details on this clonotype: Its cognate antigen is unknown.

A second PCR of 7 to 11 cycles used a sample-barcoded 5' primer and a J-beta primer mix. TCRdb redid the calling of the 5' RACE reads with MiXCR, one entry per CDR3 protein. Of about 560,000 distinct CDR3 sequences listed, roughly a quarter were seen once; the top ten hold approximately 3.6%. These data also featured in a second study, about T cells of mothers and their children. That paper notes: Reads recorded for TCR beta CDR3 numbered over 9 million per mother and some 2.7 million per child.

Sequenced input: blood. This receptor was obtained from a boy aged 2 to 10 in good health. The chain has TRBV13 and TRBJ2-5; tentative D call: TRBD1 (5 bases). The DNA matches TRBJ2-1 better at its end, which makes the J call doubtful. CDR3: CASSPQQDGVYNEQFF. In DNA, the CDR3 is TGTGCCAGCAGCCCCCAACAGGATGGGGTGTACAATGAGCAGTTCTTC.